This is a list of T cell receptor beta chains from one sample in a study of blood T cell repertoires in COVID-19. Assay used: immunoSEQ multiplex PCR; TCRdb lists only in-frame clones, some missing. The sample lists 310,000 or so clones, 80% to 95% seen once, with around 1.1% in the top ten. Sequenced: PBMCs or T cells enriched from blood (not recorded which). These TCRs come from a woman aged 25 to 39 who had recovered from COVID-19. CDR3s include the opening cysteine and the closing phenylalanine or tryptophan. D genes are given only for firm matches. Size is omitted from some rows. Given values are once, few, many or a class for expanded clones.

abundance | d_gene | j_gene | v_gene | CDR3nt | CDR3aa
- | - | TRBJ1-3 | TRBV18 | TGTGCCAGCTCTCCACTTCCGTCTGGAAACACCATATATTTT | CASSPLPSGNTIYF
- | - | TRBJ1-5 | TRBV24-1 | TGTGCCACCAGCCCGGGACAAAATAGCAATCAGCCCCAGCATTTT | CATSPGQNSNQPQHF
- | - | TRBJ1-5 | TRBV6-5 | TGTGCCAGCAGTTACAGTCGAACAGGGTTTCAGCCCCAGCATTTT | CASSYSRTGFQPQHF
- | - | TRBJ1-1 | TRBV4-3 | TGCGCCAGCAGCCAAGACAAGAACACTGAAGCTTTCTTT | CASSQDKNTEAFF
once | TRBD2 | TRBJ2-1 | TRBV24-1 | TGTGCCACCAGTGATTCCCGACTAGCGGGACCCAATGAGCAGTTCTTC | CATSDSRLAGPNEQFF
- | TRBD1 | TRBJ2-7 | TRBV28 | TGTGCCAGCAGTTTGGCATATAGGGGGCGCGTCCCTAACCTTCCCTACGAGCAGTACTTC | CASSLAYRGRVPNLPYEQYF
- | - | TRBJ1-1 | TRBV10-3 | TGTGCCATCAGTGAGTCGAGAGGGATGAACACTGAAGCTTTCTTT | CAISESRGMNTEAFF
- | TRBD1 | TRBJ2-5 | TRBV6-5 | TGTGCCAGCAGTTACTCCGGCAGGGGGCCTAAAGAGACCCAGTACTTC | CASSYSGRGPKETQYF
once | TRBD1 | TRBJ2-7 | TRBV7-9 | TGTGCCAGCAGCCAACCGGGACAGGGGTACGAGCAGTACTTC | CASSQPGQGYEQYF
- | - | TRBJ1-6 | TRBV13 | TGTGCCAGCAGCTTACTTCAGGGGATACGGGATTCACCCCTCCACTTT | CASSLLQGIRDSPLHF
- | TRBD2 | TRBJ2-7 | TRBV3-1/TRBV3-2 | TGTGCCAGCAGCCAAGAATCTGTTGGCGGGAGGGTTTACTTC | CASSQESVGGRVYF
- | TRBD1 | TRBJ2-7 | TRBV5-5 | TGTGCCAGCAGCTCCGGAGGGACAGGGAGATACGAGCAGTACTTC | CASSSGGTGRYEQYF
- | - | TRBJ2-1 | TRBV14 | TGTGCCAGCAGCCGTATCAATGAGCAGTTCTTC | CASSRINEQFF
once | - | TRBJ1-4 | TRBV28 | TGTGCCAGCAGCCCTGGGAGGGTACATGAAAAACTGTTTTTT | CASSPGRVHEKLFF
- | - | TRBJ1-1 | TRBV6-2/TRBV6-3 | TGTGCCAGCAGTTCTTACGAAACGGTAGGGGTGACTGAAGCTTTCTTT | CASSSYETVGVTEAFF
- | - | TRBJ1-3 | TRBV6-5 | TGTGCCAGCAGTTACTCGAGGTTCAGCTCTGGAAACACCATATATTTT | CASSYSRFSSGNTIYF
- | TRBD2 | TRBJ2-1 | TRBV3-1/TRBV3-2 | TGTGCCAGCAGCCCCCTGGTGACTAGCGGGAGCTACAATGAGCAGTTCTTC | CASSPLVTSGSYNEQFF
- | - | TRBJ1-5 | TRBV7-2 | TGTGCCAGCAGCGCCGAGAGGCGGGGAACGCAGCCCCAGCATTTT | CASSAERRGTQPQHF
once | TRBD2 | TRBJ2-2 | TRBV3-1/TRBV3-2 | TGTGCCAGCAGCCAATCCGGCGGGAGGGCCCGCACCGGGGAGCTGTTTTTT | CASSQSGGRARTGELFF
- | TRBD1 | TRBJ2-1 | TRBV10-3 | TGTGCCATCAGTGAGGGACAGGGGGAAATCAACAATGAGCAGTTCTTC | CAISEGQGEINNEQFF
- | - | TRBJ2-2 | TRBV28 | TGTGCCAGCAGTCCTAACCCAGGGACCGGGGAGCTGTTTTTT | CASSPNPGTGELFF
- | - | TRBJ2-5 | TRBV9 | TGTGCCAGCAGCGTAGGGGACAACCAAGAGACCCAGTACTTC | CASSVGDNQETQYF
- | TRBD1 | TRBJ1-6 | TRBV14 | TGTGCCAGCAGCCATGAGGGACAGGGTGAAAGTTCACCCCTCCACTTT | CASSHEGQGESSPLHF
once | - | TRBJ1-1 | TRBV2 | TGTGCCAGCACCCCGGGTCCCGGGAACACTGAAGCTTTCTTT | CASTPGPGNTEAFF
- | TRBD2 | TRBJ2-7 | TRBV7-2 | TGTGCCAGCAGCTCCCCCGGTCGGCTAGCGGGAGTCGACTCCTACGAGCAGTACTTC | CASSSPGRLAGVDSYEQYF
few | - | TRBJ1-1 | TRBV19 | TGTGCCAGTAGTATAGCCGAGAATACTGAAGCTTTCTTT | CASSIAENTEAFF
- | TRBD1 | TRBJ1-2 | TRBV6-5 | TGTGCCAGCAGGCGACCGGGACAGGGATATGGCTACACCTTC | CASRRPGQGYGYTF
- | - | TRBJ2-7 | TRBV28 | TGTGCCAGCATCAGAGGAGGGAATACCTACGAGCAGTACTTC | CASIRGGNTYEQYF
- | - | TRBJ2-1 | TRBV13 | TGTGCCAGCAGCCTTGGGGGCCGGTACAATGAGCAGTTCTTC | CASSLGGRYNEQFF
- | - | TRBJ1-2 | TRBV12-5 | TGTGCTAGTGGTTTCACCCCGCGGAATCACGATGGCTACACCTTC | CASGFTPRNHDGYTF
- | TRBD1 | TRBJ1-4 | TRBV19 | TGTGCCAGTAGTAGAAAAGGGGGCTCAACTAATGAAAAACTGTTTTTT | CASSRKGGSTNEKLFF
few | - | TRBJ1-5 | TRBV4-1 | TGCGCCAGCAGCCAAGATCGCAGTAGCAATCAGCCCCAGCATTTT | CASSQDRSSNQPQHF
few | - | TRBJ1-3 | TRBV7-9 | TGTGCCAGCAGCCCCACGGGGGCTGGAAACACCATATATTTT | CASSPTGAGNTIYF
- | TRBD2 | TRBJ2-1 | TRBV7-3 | TGTGCCAGCAGCTCGACTAGCGGGACAAACAATGAGCAGTTCTTC | CASSSTSGTNNEQFF
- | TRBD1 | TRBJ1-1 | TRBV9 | TGTGCCAGCACCGTCGAGGACAGGGAAGGAACTGAAGCTTTCTTT | CASTVEDREGTEAFF
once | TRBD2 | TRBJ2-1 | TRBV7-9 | TGTGCCAGCACCCTAACTAGCGGGAGAGAAAATGAGCAGTTCTTC | CASTLTSGRENEQFF
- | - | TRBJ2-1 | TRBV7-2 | TGTGCCAGCAGCAACCGGGAGACGACTTACAATGAGCAGTTCTTC | CASSNRETTYNEQFF
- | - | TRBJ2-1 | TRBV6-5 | TGTGCCAGCAGTTACTCGGGGCGGGGGCCGTACAATGAGCAGTTCTTC | CASSYSGRGPYNEQFF
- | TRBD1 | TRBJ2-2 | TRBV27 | TGTGCCAGCAGACCGGGACAGGGGAGCACCGGGGAGCTGTTTTTT | CASRPGQGSTGELFF
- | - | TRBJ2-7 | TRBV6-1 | TGTGCCAGCAGTGAAGCGCATCGGGGGAGTTCCGAGCAGTACTTC | CASSEAHRGSSEQYF
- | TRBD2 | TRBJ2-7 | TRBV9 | TGTGCCAGCAGCGTAGGGAGTAGCGGGGCCTCCTACGAGCAGTACTTC | CASSVGSSGASYEQYF
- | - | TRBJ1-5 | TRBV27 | TGTGCCAGCAGTTTCGGGGGGCCCAATCAGCCCCAGCATTTT | CASSFGGPNQPQHF
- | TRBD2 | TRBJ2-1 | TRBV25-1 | TGTGCCAGCAGTGACGAGGCGGGAGGGGTGAATGAGCAGTTCTTC | CASSDEAGGVNEQFF
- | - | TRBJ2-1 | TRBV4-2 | TGTGCCAGCAGCCAGACTGCCAATGAGCAGTTCTTC | CASSQTANEQFF
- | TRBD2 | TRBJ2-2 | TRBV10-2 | TGCGCCAGCAGTCCGACTAGCGGGAGGATCACCGGGGAGCTGTTTTTT | CASSPTSGRITGELFF
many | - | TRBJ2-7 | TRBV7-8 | TGTGCCAGCAGCCCTCGGGGTAGCGTCACCTACGAGCAGTACTTC | CASSPRGSVTYEQYF
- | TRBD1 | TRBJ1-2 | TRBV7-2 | TGTGCCAGCAGCTACGGACAGGACTATGGCTACACCTTC | CASSYGQDYGYTF
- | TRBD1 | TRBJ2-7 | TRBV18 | TGTGCCAGCTCACCGGACAGGGCACCGGGGGAGCAGTACTTC | CASSPDRAPGEQYF
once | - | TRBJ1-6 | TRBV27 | TGTGCCAGCAGTTTAAAGTCTAATGATTCACCCCTCCACTTT | CASSLKSNDSPLHF